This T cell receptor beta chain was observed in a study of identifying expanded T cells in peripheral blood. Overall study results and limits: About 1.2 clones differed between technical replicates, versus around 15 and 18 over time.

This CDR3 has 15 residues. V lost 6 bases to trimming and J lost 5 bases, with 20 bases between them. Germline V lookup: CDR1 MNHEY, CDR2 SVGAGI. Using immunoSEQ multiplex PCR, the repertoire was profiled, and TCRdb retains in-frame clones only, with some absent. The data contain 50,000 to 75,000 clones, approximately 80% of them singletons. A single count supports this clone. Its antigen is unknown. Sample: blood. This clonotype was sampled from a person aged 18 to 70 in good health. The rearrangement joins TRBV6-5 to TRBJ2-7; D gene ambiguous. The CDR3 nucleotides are TGTGCCAGCAGCCCCCTGTTAGGAGTATTTGACGAGCAGTACTTC. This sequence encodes CASSPLLGVFDEQYF.